A selection of T cell receptor beta chains follows, all from one sample in a study of blood T cell repertoires in COVID-19. Clones were sequenced by immunoSEQ multiplex PCR, and TCRdb holds only the in-frame ones, with some missing. Among around 100,000 clones listed, about 85% were seen once. Sequencing was performed on peripheral blood. All receptors derive from a woman in her seventies with active or convalescent COVID-19. Both conserved end residues are trimmed from each CDR3. The D gene is left open where the match is weak.

J | V | D | CDR3
TRBJ1-5 | TRBV3-1/TRBV3-2 | . | ASSQRGSNQPQH
TRBJ1-6 | TRBV14 | . | ASRPGQSSYNSPLH
TRBJ2-7 | TRBV12-3/TRBV12-4 | . | ASSLSTAYEQY
TRBJ1-2 | TRBV27 | . | ASSLSGSGLNYGYT
TRBJ2-3 | TRBV5-6 | TRBD2 | ASSPPGLAVIDTQY
TRBJ1-2 | TRBV5-4 | . | ASSRTSNYGYT
TRBJ2-1 | TRBV5-4 | TRBD1 | ASSSPDRGRNEQF
TRBJ1-1 | TRBV7-9 | . | ASSLEVSGEAF
TRBJ1-1 | TRBV7-9 | . | ASSLGRGANTEAF
TRBJ2-1 | TRBV4-3 | . | ASSQETGSWNEQF
TRBJ1-4 | TRBV10-3 | . | AISEDRLREKLF
TRBJ2-7 | TRBV29-1 | . | SVAGSTGSYEQY
TRBJ1-6 | TRBV18 | . | ASSRTQGSSYNSPLH
TRBJ2-5 | TRBV5-8 | . | ASSWEYQETQY
TRBJ1-1 | TRBV28 | TRBD1 | ASRAGQSNTEAF
TRBJ2-7 | TRBV10-3 | TRBD1 | AISPRQGAGYEQY
TRBJ1-4 | TRBV12-3/TRBV12-4 | . | ASLRAPVGKLF
TRBJ1-2 | TRBV3-1/TRBV3-2 | . | ASSRGEAYGYT
TRBJ1-1 | TRBV7-2 | . | ASSFGAAGAEAF
TRBJ1-3 | TRBV5-4 | . | ASSFEPTSGNTIY
TRBJ1-4 | TRBV15 | . | ATSRDPGEKLF
TRBJ1-4 | TRBV19 | TRBD1 | ASSNRGAGGAGLF
TRBJ1-1 | TRBV2 | TRBD1 | ASSRTGGVGAF
TRBJ1-1 | TRBV10-3 | TRBD1 | ATLGQMNTEAF